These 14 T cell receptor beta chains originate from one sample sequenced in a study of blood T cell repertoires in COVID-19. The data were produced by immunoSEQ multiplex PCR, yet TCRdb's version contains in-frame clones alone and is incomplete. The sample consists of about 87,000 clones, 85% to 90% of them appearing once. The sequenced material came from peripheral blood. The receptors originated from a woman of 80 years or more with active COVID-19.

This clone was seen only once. CDR3 nucleotide sequence: TGTGCCATTCAGAATAGGGGACAGGACCTTCGGGGAAACACCATATATTTT. Translating it yields CAIQNRGQDLRGNTIYF. This chain joins TRBV10-3 and TRBJ1-3; 8 positions match TRBD1. V trimming: 9 bases; J trimming: 4 bases; junction bases outside the gene matches: 17. CDR1 and CDR2 from the germline V gene are ENHRY and SYGVKD. The CDR3 length is 17 residues.

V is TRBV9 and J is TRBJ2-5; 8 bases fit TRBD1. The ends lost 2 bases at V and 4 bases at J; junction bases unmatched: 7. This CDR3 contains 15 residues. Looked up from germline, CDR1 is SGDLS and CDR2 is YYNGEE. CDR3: CASSVGNRGAETQYF. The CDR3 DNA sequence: TGTGCCAGCAGCGTGGGGAACAGGGGGGCAGAGACCCAGTACTTC.

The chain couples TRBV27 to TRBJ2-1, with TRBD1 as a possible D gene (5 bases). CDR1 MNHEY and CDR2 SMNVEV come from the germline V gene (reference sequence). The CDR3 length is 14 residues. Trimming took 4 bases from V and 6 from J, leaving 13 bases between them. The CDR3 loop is CASSSRARGNEQFF. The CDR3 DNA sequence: TGTGCCAGCAGTTCCAGGGCTAGGGGCAATGAGCAGTTCTTC.

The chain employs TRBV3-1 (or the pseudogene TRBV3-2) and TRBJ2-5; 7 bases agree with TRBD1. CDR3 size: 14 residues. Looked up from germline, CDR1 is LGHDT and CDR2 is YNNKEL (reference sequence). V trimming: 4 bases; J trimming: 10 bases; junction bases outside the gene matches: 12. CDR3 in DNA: TGTGCCAGCAGCCGTCTCGGACAGGCCCCCGACCAGTACTTC. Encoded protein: CASSRLGQAPDQYF.

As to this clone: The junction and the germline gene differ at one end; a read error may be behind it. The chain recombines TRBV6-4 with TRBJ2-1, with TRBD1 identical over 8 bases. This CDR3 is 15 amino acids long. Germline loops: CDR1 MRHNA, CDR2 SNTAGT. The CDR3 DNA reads TGTGCCTGCAGGGGGCCGAATGCCTCCTACAATGAGCAGTTCTTC. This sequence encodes CACRGPNASYNEQFF.

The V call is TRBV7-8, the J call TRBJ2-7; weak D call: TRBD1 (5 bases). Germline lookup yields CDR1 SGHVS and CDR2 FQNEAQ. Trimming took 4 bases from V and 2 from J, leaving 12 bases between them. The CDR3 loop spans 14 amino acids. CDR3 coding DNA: TGTGCCAGCAGCTACCATACAGGCGCCTACGAGCAGTACTTC. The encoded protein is CASSYHTGAYEQYF.

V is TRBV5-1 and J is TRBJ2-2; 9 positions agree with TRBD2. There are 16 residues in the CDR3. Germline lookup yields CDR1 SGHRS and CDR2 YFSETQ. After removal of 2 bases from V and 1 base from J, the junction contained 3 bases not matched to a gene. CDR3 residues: CASSFLAGVNTGELFF. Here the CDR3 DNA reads TGCGCCAGCAGCTTTTTAGCGGGGGTGAACACCGGGGAGCTGTTTTTT.

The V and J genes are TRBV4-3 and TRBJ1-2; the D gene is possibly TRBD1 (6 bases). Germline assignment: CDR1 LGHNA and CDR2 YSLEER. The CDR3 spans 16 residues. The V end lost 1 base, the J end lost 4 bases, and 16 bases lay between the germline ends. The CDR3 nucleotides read TGCGCCAGCAGCCAAGCTCTTACAGGGTCGGTCTATGGCTACACCTTC. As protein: CASSQALTGSVYGYTF.

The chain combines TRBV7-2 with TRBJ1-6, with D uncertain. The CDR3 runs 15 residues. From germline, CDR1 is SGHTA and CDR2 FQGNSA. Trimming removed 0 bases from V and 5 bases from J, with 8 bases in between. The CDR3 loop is CASSLARRNNSPLHF. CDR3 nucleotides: TGTGCCAGCAGCTTAGCGCGGCGGAATAATTCACCCCTCCACTTT.

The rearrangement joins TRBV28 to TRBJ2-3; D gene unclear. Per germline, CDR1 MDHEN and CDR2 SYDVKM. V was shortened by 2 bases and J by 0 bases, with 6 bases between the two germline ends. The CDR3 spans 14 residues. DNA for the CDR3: TGTGCCAGCAGTTTACTAGAGAGCACAGATACGCAGTATTTT. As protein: CASSLLESTDTQYF.

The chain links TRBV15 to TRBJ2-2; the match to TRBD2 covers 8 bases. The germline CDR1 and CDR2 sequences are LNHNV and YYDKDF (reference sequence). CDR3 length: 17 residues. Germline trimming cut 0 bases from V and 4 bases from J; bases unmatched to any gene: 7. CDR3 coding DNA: TGTGCCACCAGCAGAGATTTTTGGACTAGCAGCACCGGGGAGCTGTTTTTT. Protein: CATSRDFWTSSTGELFF.

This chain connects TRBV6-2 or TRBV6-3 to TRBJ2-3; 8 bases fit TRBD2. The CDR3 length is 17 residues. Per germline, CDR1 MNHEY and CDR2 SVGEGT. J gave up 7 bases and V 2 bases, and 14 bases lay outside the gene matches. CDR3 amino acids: CASSYPLLAAGGHTQYF. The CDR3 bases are TGTGCCAGCAGTTACCCACTACTAGCGGCCGGGGGGCATACGCAGTATTTT.

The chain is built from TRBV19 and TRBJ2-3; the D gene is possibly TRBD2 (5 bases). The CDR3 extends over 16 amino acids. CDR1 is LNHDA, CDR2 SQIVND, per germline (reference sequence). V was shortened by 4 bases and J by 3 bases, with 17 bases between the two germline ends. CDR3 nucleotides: TGTGCCAGTAGTACCCTACTAGATGTGAGTACAGATACGCAGTATTTT. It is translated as CASSTLLDVSTDTQYF.

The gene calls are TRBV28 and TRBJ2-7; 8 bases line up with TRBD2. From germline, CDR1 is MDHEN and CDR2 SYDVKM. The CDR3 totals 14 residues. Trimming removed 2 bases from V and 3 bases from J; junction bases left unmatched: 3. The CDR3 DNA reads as TGTGCCAGCAGTTTACGGCTAGCGGGCTACGAGCAGTACTTC. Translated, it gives CASSLRLAGYEQYF.